These 14 T cell receptor beta chains were sequenced from one sample in a study of CD8+ T cells in alopecia areata. Following RNA extraction, reverse transcription yielded cDNA that acted as the sequencing template. The repertoire was sequenced with immunoSEQ multiplex PCR; TCRdb's copy has only in-frame clones and lacks some. Of 200,000 to 250,000 clones in the sample, around 65% were seen once. Treatment in this sample: oral pan-JAK inhibitor, 5-10 mg twice daily. The source material was CD4+ T cells sorted from blood, sampled at approximately week 44, from a patient treated with tofacitinib. The receptor set was obtained from a human donor with alopecia areata.

This clone was picked up one time. The J gene is TRBJ2-3, the V gene TRBV12-5; D perhaps matches TRBD2 (6 bases). This CDR3 has 13 amino acids. CDR1 is LGHNT and CDR2 is FRNRAP in the germline V gene. V was trimmed by 6 bases and J by 6 bases, leaving 13 bases between them. The CDR3 loop is CASGPGAGDTQYF. For the CDR3, the DNA is TGTGCTAGTGGGCCCGGGGCGGGGGATACGCAGTATTTT.

The CDR3, as DNA: TGCGCCAGCAGCTTGGCGCGGAACGTTGGCTACACCTTC. Protein: CASSLARNVGYTF. V usage is TRBV5-1 and J usage is TRBJ1-2, with no clear D. This CDR3 contains 13 residues. V lost 0 bases to trimming and J lost 7 bases, with 10 bases between them. Germline loops: CDR1 SGHRS, CDR2 YFSETQ.

This chain joins TRBV29-1 and TRBJ1-1; weak D call: TRBD1 (5 bases). The CDR3 is 12 amino acids. V was shortened by 8 bases and J by 2 bases, with 12 bases between the two germline ends. From germline, CDR1 is SQVTM and CDR2 ANQGSEA. The CDR3 region has the DNA TGCAGCACTGGGACCTACAACACTGAAGCTTTCTTT. The encoded protein is CSTGTYNTEAFF.

This clone was detected a few times. The chain is built from TRBV7-9 and TRBJ2-2; D gene ambiguous. Germline values: CDR1 SEHNR, CDR2 FQNEAQ (reference sequence). The CDR3 length is 14 residues. Between the trimmed V and J ends, which lost 1 base and 1 base, there was a span of 4 bases. CDR3 bases: TGTGCCAGCAGCTTAGGACAGAACACCGGGGAGCTGTTTTTT. It encodes CASSLGQNTGELFF.

This CDR3 reads CSVGQLTDTQYF. The CDR3 DNA sequence: TGCAGCGTAGGACAGCTCACAGATACGCAGTATTTT. The chain uses TRBV29-1 and TRBJ2-3; a weak D match, TRBD1 (6 bases). This CDR3 has 12 residues. Trimming removed 6 bases from V and 2 bases from J, with 9 bases in between. CDR1 SQVTM and CDR2 ANQGSEA come from the germline V gene.

V gene TRBV30 combines with J gene TRBJ1-1; D perhaps matches TRBD1 (6 bases). V lost 2 bases and J lost 2, with 9 bases in between. The germline gives CDR1 GTSNPN, CDR2 SVGIG (reference sequence). This CDR3 region has 13 residues. The CDR3 region has the DNA TGTGCCTGGAGTTCACAGGGTAACACTGAAGCTTTCTTT. Residues: CAWSSQGNTEAFF.

The chain combines TRBV30 with TRBJ1-1; TRBD1 is a possible D gene (6 bases). Germline V gene sequence: CDR1 GTSNPN, CDR2 SVGIG (reference sequence). The CDR3 consists of 14 residues. Trimming stripped 0 bases from V and 6 bases from J, with 14 bases between. This CDR3 is CAWSVWGASAEAFF. In DNA, the CDR3 is TGTGCCTGGAGTGTATGGGGGGCGAGCGCTGAAGCTTTCTTT.

This sequence joins TRBV7-9 and TRBJ2-5; D is perhaps TRBD1 (7 bases). The CDR3 consists of 15 residues. Trimming removed 1 base from V and 2 bases from J, with 11 bases in between. Per germline, CDR1 SEHNR and CDR2 FQNEAQ (reference sequence). CDR3 region: CASSLGQGGQETQYF. The CDR3 DNA is TGTGCCAGCAGCTTAGGACAGGGAGGACAAGAGACCCAGTACTTC.

This clone was observed a few times. This chain's CDR3 is CSVLEASRTEAFF. In nucleotides, the CDR3 is TGCAGCGTCCTAGAGGCCAGTAGAACTGAAGCTTTCTTT. The chain carries TRBV29-1 and TRBJ1-1; D is unresolved. The CDR3 length is 13 residues. Germline V gives CDR1 SQVTM, CDR2 ANQGSEA. The V end was cut by 6 bases, the J end by 5 bases, with 16 bases between.

The J gene is TRBJ1-1, the V gene TRBV6-6; perhaps TRBD1 as D (6 bases). Trimming removed 6 bases at V and 5 bases at J, with 10 bases between. The CDR3 loop spans 12 amino acids. Germline V gene sequence: CDR1 MNHNY, CDR2 SVGAGI (reference sequence). DNA of the CDR3: TGTGCCAGCAGAAAAGGGGGGACTGAAGCTTTCTTT. Translation gives CASRKGGTEAFF.

In the case of this clone: The same CDR3 is also encoded by other DNA sequences in this sample. In nucleotides, the CDR3 is TGTGCCAGCAGCTTAGCAGCGGGGACTAGCACAGATACGCAGTATTTT. This translates into CASSLAAGTSTDTQYF. J is TRBJ2-3 and V is TRBV7-2, with 7 nucleotides matching TRBD2. CDR1 SGHTA and CDR2 FQGNSA come from the germline V gene. The CDR3 covers 16 residues. V trimming: 0 bases; J trimming: 0 bases; junction bases outside the gene matches: 3.

With respect to this clone: This sample includes further DNA sequences coding for the same CDR3. The chain combines TRBV2 with TRBJ1-1, with D possibly TRBD1 on 6 matching bases. The CDR3 has 13 amino acids. In germline, CDR1 is SNHLY, CDR2 FYNNEI. V was trimmed by 3 bases and J by 4 bases, leaving 9 bases between them. The CDR3 DNA follows: TGTGCCAGCAGTGAGGGCAGGGGCACTGAAGCTTTCTTT. This encodes CASSEGRGTEAFF.

The rearrangement uses TRBV2 and TRBJ2-3; D may match TRBD1 or TRBD2 (5 bases each). Germline V gene lookup returns CDR1 SNHLY and CDR2 FYNNEI. Trimming stripped 5 bases from V and 1 base from J, with 10 bases between. CDR3 length: 14 residues. CDR3 DNA: TGTGCCAGCAGTAGAGGGACCCGCACAGATACGCAGTATTTT. As protein: CASSRGTRTDTQYF.

The V gene is TRBV7-6, the J gene TRBJ2-7; no clear D gene. The germline V and J ends were trimmed by 5 bases and 0 bases, with 11 bases remaining between them. Germline loops: CDR1 SGHVS, CDR2 FNYEAQ. There are 14 residues in the CDR3. In DNA form, the CDR3 reads TGTGCCAGCAGCCCTAGGACGGGCTCCTACGAGCAGTACTTC. Encoded protein: CASSPRTGSYEQYF.